The rows below give T cell receptor beta chains drawn from one sample of a study of CD8+ T cells in alopecia areata. Assay used: immunoSEQ multiplex PCR; TCRdb lists only in-frame clones, some missing. The data show about 140,000 clones, roughly 82% seen once. The sample consisted of CD8+ T cells sorted from blood, taken at week 4, from a patient treated with tofacitinib. The receptors stem from a human donor with alopecia areata. The CDR3 runs from the conserved cysteine through the conserved F or W.

V: TRBV27; J: TRBJ2-7; CDR3: CASSLSLVLDEQYF
V: TRBV7-2; J: TRBJ2-1; CDR3: CASSQGPTYNEQFF
V: TRBV28; J: TRBJ2-2; CDR3: CASSLSSKTGELFF
V: TRBV13; J: TRBJ2-7; CDR3: CASRPQGSRPTADYEQYF
V: TRBV5-1; J: TRBJ2-5; CDR3: CASSLDGRGQYF
V: TRBV5-1; J: TRBJ2-5; CDR3: CASSLLDWKETQYF
V: TRBV5-1; J: TRBJ2-7; CDR3: CASSPGTDVYEQYF
V: TRBV4-3; J: TRBJ2-7; CDR3: CASSQEMGPAYEQYF
V: TRBV21-1; J: TRBJ2-3; CDR3: CASSKGPGSTDTQYF
V: TRBV2; J: TRBJ2-1; CDR3: CASSAGYEQFF
V: TRBV7-6; J: TRBJ1-2; CDR3: CASSTGQGGDGYTF
V: TRBV7-9; J: TRBJ2-1; CDR3: CANEGPYNEQFF
V: TRBV13; J: TRBJ2-5; CDR3: CASSSASGGQETQYF
V: TRBV4-3; J: TRBJ2-1; CDR3: CASSQDLRAGGLYNEQFF
V: TRBV27; J: TRBJ1-1; CDR3: CASSLHPTGMNTEAFF
V: TRBV4-1; J: TRBJ2-1; CDR3: CASSQALPEQFF
V: TRBV4-1; J: TRBJ2-1; CDR3: CASSQDTNTGSAWEQFF
V: TRBV7-9; J: TRBJ2-5; CDR3: CASIPPGQGVTQYF
V: TRBV30; J: TRBJ1-2; CDR3: CAWSAPVGRWNLNYGYTF
V: TRBV10-2; J: TRBJ1-4; CDR3: CASSDRGIEKLFF
V: TRBV29-1; J: TRBJ2-5; CDR3: CSVVTGLGEQYF
V: TRBV10-3; J: TRBJ2-1; CDR3: CAISGQGEGPYNEQFF
V: TRBV29-1; J: TRBJ2-7; CDR3: CSVELTGGYEQYF
V: TRBV23-1; J: TRBJ1-1; CDR3: CASSQSSQGLFAFF
V: TRBV5-5; J: TRBJ2-7; CDR3: CASSFNPGETYEQYF
V: TRBV27; J: TRBJ2-5; CDR3: CASSLGGGAGETQYF
V: TRBV7-9; J: TRBJ2-3; CDR3: CASSPRDWSFTDTQYF
V: TRBV5-4; J: TRBJ2-5; CDR3: CASSNSPSGQETQYF
V: TRBV5-6; J: TRBJ1-5; CDR3: CASSLGSGNQPQHF
V: TRBV30; J: TRBJ2-1; CDR3: CAWSEGLAGGYEQFF
V: TRBV2; J: TRBJ2-1; CDR3: CASRSSGGANEQFF